Presented here are 20 T cell receptor beta chains from one specimen sequenced in a study of T-cell reconstitution after alpha-beta-depleted transplantation in children. Construction of the TCRbeta library involved unique molecular identifiers. From the PCR reads, TCRdb called clonotypes with MiXCR, one entry per CDR3 protein. The sample lists 180,000 or so distinct CDR3 sequences; 6.3% were seen once. The sequencing used PBMCs, collected before TCRalphabeta/CD19-depleted stem cell transplant. Receptors were obtained from a girl in the first two years of life with combined immunodeficiency, due to receive a stem cell transplant.

There are many counts of this clonotype. The J gene is TRBJ2-1, the V gene TRBV4-1; no firm D call. This CDR3 is 13 amino acids long. Trimming removed 4 bases from V and 6 bases from J, with 10 bases in between. In germline, CDR1 is MGHRA, CDR2 YSYEKL. The CDR3 is CASSLQPSNEQFF. In DNA form, the CDR3 reads TGCGCCAGCAGCCTCCAGCCAAGCAATGAGCAGTTCTTC.

This clonotype occurred many times. V usage is TRBV12-5 and J usage is TRBJ2-2; D may be TRBD1 or TRBD2 (6 bases each). V was clipped by 2 bases and J by 6 bases, with 16 bases between them. The CDR3 length is 16 residues. Per the germline V gene, CDR1 is LGHNT and CDR2 is FRNRAP. CDR3 in amino acids: CASGLITGAGAGELFF. The DNA for the CDR3 is TGTGCTAGTGGTTTGATTACGGGGGCAGGCGCCGGGGAGCTGTTTTTT.

This clonotype has a count of ten or more. The CDR3 protein is CASSYGGGVTEAFF. DNA of the CDR3: TGTGCCAGCAGTTACGGAGGTGGGGTCACTGAAGCTTTCTTT. The rearrangement joins TRBV6-2 or TRBV6-3 to TRBJ1-1; D uncertain. The CDR3 length is 14 residues. Germline CDR1 reads MNHEY; CDR2 reads SVGEGT. The V end lost 2 bases, the J end lost 4 bases, and 11 bases lay between the germline ends.

This clonotype was detected ten times or more. The V gene is TRBV29-1, the J gene TRBJ2-7; 11 nucleotides match TRBD1. Germline values: CDR1 SQVTM, CDR2 ANQGSEA. With 6 bases clipped from V and 3 bases from J, the junction kept 7 bases outside the gene matches. This CDR3 region has 14 residues. Here the CDR3 DNA reads TGCAGCGTGGTCTGGGACAGGGGGGACTACGAGCAGTACTTC. Translated: CSVVWDRGDYEQYF.

In its sample, this clonotype was seen a few times. The chain employs TRBV4-3 and TRBJ2-5; D is possibly TRBD1 or TRBD2 (6 bases each). CDR1 is LGHNA, CDR2 YSLEER, per germline. The CDR3 runs to 19 residues. Trimming left V 0 bases short and J 5 bases short, with 25 bases between. The CDR3 nucleotides are TGCGCCAGCAGCCAAGATCACCGAGGGGGGTCTTACGTCCCTGAGACCCAGTACTTC. It encodes CASSQDHRGGSYVPETQYF.

This clonotype was counted many times. This chain joins TRBV7-2 and TRBJ2-5, with D tentatively TRBD2 (5 bases). Germline CDR1 is SGHTA and CDR2 is FQGNSA. The CDR3 is 14 amino acids. V shed 2 bases and J shed 5 bases, with 12 bases lying between them. Here the CDR3 reads CASSLYGGGETQYF. The CDR3 nucleotides read TGTGCCAGCAGCTTATATGGAGGTGGGGAGACCCAGTACTTC.

This clonotype was found many times. The gene calls are TRBV7-9 and TRBJ2-3, with D perhaps TRBD1 or TRBD2 (5 bases each). Trimming removed 10 bases from V and 4 bases from J, with 18 bases in between. The CDR3 has 14 residues. Germline V gene data show CDR1 as SEHNR and CDR2 as FQNEAQ (reference sequence). This CDR3 reads CATQPWDGSDTQYF. Written as DNA, the CDR3 is TGTGCCACACAACCGTGGGACGGATCAGATACGCAGTATTTT. Looking up the rest from reference TRBV7-9 and TRBJ2-3 gives the full variable domain: DTGVSQNPRHKITKRGQNVTFRCDPISEHNRLYWYRQTLGQGPEFLTYFQNEAQLEKSRLLSDRFSAERPKGSFSTLEIQRTEQGDSAMYLCATQPWDGSDTQYFGPGTRLTVL.

This clonotype has a count of ten or more. The chain employs TRBV28 and TRBJ1-6; no reliable D call. The length of the CDR3 is 17 residues. Germline values: CDR1 MDHEN, CDR2 SYDVKM. Trimming took off 8 bases at V and 0 bases at J, with 17 bases between the two ends. CDR3 DNA sequence: TGTGCCAGCCTCTTTGGTACAGAAAGCTCCTATAATTCACCCCTCCACTTT. This codes for CASLFGTESSYNSPLHF.

This clonotype was observed at least ten times. CDR3 sequence (DNA): TGTGCCAGCAGTCTGTCCGGGACAGCCCCTGGAAACACCATATATTTT. Protein sequence: CASSLSGTAPGNTIYF. This chain connects TRBV27 to TRBJ1-3; 7 bases fit TRBD1. The CDR3 is 16 residues long. Germline V gene sequence: CDR1 MNHEY, CDR2 SMNVEV (reference sequence). The ends lost 5 bases at V and 2 bases at J; junction bases unmatched: 9.

The gene calls are TRBV12-3 or TRBV12-4 and TRBJ1-2; 8 nucleotides align to TRBD1. The CDR3 length is 12 residues. V shed 6 bases, J shed 6 bases, and the junction held 3 bases outside the gene matches. The CDR3 loop is CASRRTGHGYTF. CDR3 sequence (DNA): TGTGCCAGCAGGAGGACAGGGCATGGCTACACCTTC.

This clonotype appeared a few times. The J gene is TRBJ2-7, the V gene TRBV4-2, with 7 bases lining up with TRBD2. Looked up from germline, CDR1 is LGHNA and CDR2 is YNFKEQ. This CDR3 spans 17 amino acids. J gave up 3 bases and V 5 bases, and 16 bases lay outside the gene matches. CDR3 loop: CASSERGAASGYYEQYF. The CDR3 DNA is TGTGCCAGCAGCGAAAGGGGTGCCGCTAGCGGTTACTACGAGCAGTACTTC.

This clonotype was picked up many times. The rearrangement links TRBV4-2 to TRBJ2-1; D is unresolved. The V and J ends lost 0 bases and 4 bases respectively, with 7 bases between them. CDR1 LGHNA and CDR2 YNFKEQ come from the germline V gene. The CDR3 contains 14 residues. CDR3 sequence: CASSQERLYNEQFF. The CDR3 nucleotides are TGTGCCAGCAGCCAAGAGAGACTTTACAATGAGCAGTTCTTC.

The chain combines TRBV7-6 with TRBJ2-1; 12 bases agree with TRBD2. The germline CDR1 and CDR2 sequences are SGHVS and FNYEAQ. V was pared by 2 bases and J by 2 bases, with 19 bases of the junction left unmatched. This CDR3 has 22 residues. The CDR3 reads CASSLPAAKTSGGKPTYNEQFF. In nucleotides, the CDR3 is TGTGCCAGCAGCTTACCGGCGGCCAAGACTAGCGGGGGTAAACCAACCTACAATGAGCAGTTCTTC.

This clonotype was seen many times. CDR3 in amino acids: CASSPRREAGLTDTQYF. In DNA, the CDR3 is TGTGCCAGCAGCCCTAGGAGGGAAGCGGGGCTCACAGATACGCAGTATTTT. The rearrangement links TRBV7-9 to TRBJ2-3; 7 bases agree with TRBD2. The J segment lost 2 bases and the V segment lost 5 bases, leaving 13 bases of the junction unmatched. The CDR3 is made up of 17 amino acids. In germline, CDR1 is SEHNR, CDR2 FQNEAQ (reference sequence).

There are many counts of this clonotype. V usage is TRBV12-3 or TRBV12-4 and J usage is TRBJ2-1; the match to TRBD1 covers 8 bases. Trimming at V came to 5 bases and at J to 2 bases, leaving 5 bases not matched to a gene. This CDR3 contains 15 residues. This CDR3 is CASSRQGPTYNEQFF. The CDR3 nucleotides read TGTGCCAGCAGTCGACAGGGGCCCACCTACAATGAGCAGTTCTTC.

As for this clonotype: This sequence may be a read error, since a much larger clone differs from it by one base. The gene calls are TRBV27 and TRBJ1-4; D gene ambiguous. CDR3 length: 12 amino acids. Looked up from germline, CDR1 is MNHEY and CDR2 is SMNVEV (reference sequence). CDR3 in amino acids: CAGSHGNEKLFF. The CDR3 DNA follows: TGTGCCGGCAGCCACGGTAATGAAAAACTGTTTTTT.

This clonotype was seen at least ten times. This chain connects TRBV7-3 to TRBJ2-1; perhaps TRBD2 as D (5 bases). The V gene lost 5 bases and the J gene lost 9 bases, with 14 bases spanning the gap. Germline loops: CDR1 SGHTA, CDR2 FQGTGA. The CDR3 is 13 residues long. The CDR3 here is CASSAQLGFEQFF. The CDR3 coding sequence is TGTGCCAGCAGCGCACAACTAGGGTTTGAGCAGTTCTTC.

There are many counts of this clonotype. The chain carries TRBV20-1 and TRBJ1-6; 7 bases align to TRBD1. Germline V gene data show CDR1 as DFQATT and CDR2 as SNEGSKA (reference sequence). The V gene end was trimmed by 5 bases and the J gene end by 0 bases; junction bases not matched to a gene: 4. This CDR3 region has 15 residues. The CDR3 bases are TGCAGTGCTGCTCAGGGGGACTCCTATAATTCACCCCTCCACTTT. It encodes CSAAQGDSYNSPLHF.

This clonotype occurred a few times. The chain links TRBV7-9 to TRBJ1-1, with D possibly TRBD1 on 6 matching bases. The V end was cut by 4 bases, the J end by 8 bases, with 14 bases between. The CDR3 consists of 13 residues. Germline V CDR1 and CDR2: SEHNR, FQNEAQ (reference sequence). The chain's CDR3 is CASSSGQSLEAFF. The CDR3 DNA reads as TGTGCCAGCAGCTCAGGACAGAGTCTCGAAGCTTTCTTT.

There are many counts of this clonotype. The chain recombines TRBV5-1 with TRBJ1-3; a possible D gene is TRBD1 (5 bases). CDR1 SGHRS and CDR2 YFSETQ come from the germline V gene. The CDR3 totals 16 residues. The V and J ends lost 5 bases and 3 bases respectively, with 18 bases between them. DNA for the CDR3: TGCGCCAGCAGTTTGAACGGGGGAGAACGTGGAAACACCATATATTTT. This translates into CASSLNGGERGNTIYF. Drawing the rest from reference TRBV5-1 and TRBJ1-3, the complete variable domain is KAGVTQTPRYLIKTRGQQVTLSCSPISGHRSVSWYQQTPGQGLQFLFEYFSETQRNKGNFPGRFSGRQFSNSRSEMNVSTLELGDSALYLCASSLNGGERGNTIYFGEGSWLTVV.